This T cell receptor beta chain was captured by sequencing in a study of post-analysis software for immune sequencing data. Overall study: Secondary progressive, relapsing-remitting and progressive-relapsing multiple sclerosis were among the included disease courses. Whole-study results and caveats: In patients, TRBV5-6, TRBV5-1 and TRBV20-1 belonged to roughly five TRBV segments found more frequently than in controls.

The TCR beta cDNA libraries contained unique molecular identifiers. TCRdb analysed the PCR reads with MiXCR anew, one entry per CDR3 protein. The repertoire holds around 200,000 distinct CDR3 sequences, with over 25% as singletons. The V end was cut by 3 bases, the J end by 0 bases, with 20 bases between. There are 17 residues in the CDR3. CDR1 and CDR2 from the germline V gene are DFQATT and SNEGSKA (reference sequence). A remark on this clonotype: No antigen is known for it.

This TCR was recovered from a girl under 18 with multiple sclerosis. This chain connects TRBV20-1 to TRBJ1-2, with D possibly matching TRBD1 (5 bases). The specimen was blood. The CDR3 is CSASRNRGGGSNYGYTF. The CDR3 DNA sequence: TGCAGTGCTAGTCGAAACCGGGGCGGAGGGTCTAACTATGGCTACACCTTC.